A single sample gave rise to the 2 T cell receptor beta chains below, sequenced in a study of OX40 agonist ivuxolimab in advanced cancers. Produced via immunoSEQ multiplex PCR; TCRdb's table is partial and in-frame only. Here the sample spans roughly 67,000 clones, about 89% being singletons. The sequences come from CD4+ or CD8+ T cells sorted from blood, collected in a trial of the OX40 agonist ivuxolimab. These receptors originate from an adult with an advanced solid tumor such as melanoma, head and neck, liver or kidney cancer.

The chain carries TRBV9 and TRBJ1-4; possibly TRBD1 for D (5 bases). Germline assignment: CDR1 SGDLS and CDR2 YYNGEE. The CDR3 runs to 14 residues. Trimming removed 2 bases from V and 1 base from J, with 6 bases in between. CDR3 bases: TGTGCCAGCAGCGTCCAGGGAACTAATGAAAAACTGTTTTTT. This gives the protein CASSVQGTNEKLFF.

The chain joins TRBV7-2 to TRBJ2-5; D possibly matches TRBD1 or TRBD2 (5 bases each). In germline, CDR1 is SGHTA, CDR2 FQGNSA. This CDR3 is 16 amino acids long. The V and J ends lost 5 bases and 0 bases respectively, with 16 bases between them. CDR3 sequence reads: CASSPTGRTHQETQYF. CDR3 DNA: TGTGCCAGCAGCCCCACGGGGCGGACGCACCAAGAGACCCAGTACTTC.